Listed here are 28 T cell receptor beta chains from one sample, sequenced in a study of human T cells and chemical hapten exposure. Indicated time point: patch test 2, 6 weeks after DPC sensitization. The treatment: therapeutic diphenylcyclopropenone sensitization with weekly scalp DPC. TCRdb re-called the RACE reads through MiXCR, storing one row per CDR3 protein. The sample has some 82,000 distinct CDR3 sequences; 6% to 8.5% are singletons. The specimen comprised whole blood, sampled in connection with sensitization to the hapten diphenylcyclopropenone (DPC). Receptors originate from a woman under 40 with alopecia areata. Some clones in this sample may be carry-over from other donors' samples.

This clonotype appeared a few times. Just one base apart from a much larger clone, this may be a read error. The chain uses TRBV20-1 and TRBJ1-6, with 7 positions matching TRBD1. Per germline, CDR1 DFQATT and CDR2 SNEGSKA (reference sequence). The CDR3 consists of 14 residues. CDR3 coding DNA: TGCAGTGCTCGCCCGACAGGGTTCGGTTCACCCCTCAACTTT. Translating gives CSARPTGFGSPLNF.

This chain connects TRBV6-1 to TRBJ2-7; TRBD1 matches at 7 bases. Germline V gene lookup returns CDR1 MNHNS and CDR2 SASEGT. The CDR3 is made up of 15 amino acids. Trimming removed 6 bases from V and 5 bases from J; junction bases left unmatched: 13. The CDR3 coding sequence is TGTGCCAGCAGCCCGACAGGGTGGGGCTTAAACGAGCAGTACTTC. Encoded protein: CASSPTGWGLNEQYF.

This clonotype was counted at least ten times. J is TRBJ1-2 and V is TRBV4-2; unclear D gene. V was clipped by 1 base and J by 4 bases, with 7 bases between them. The CDR3 loop spans 13 amino acids. Germline CDR1 is LGHNA and CDR2 is YNFKEQ. CDR3 bases: TGTGCCAGCAGCCAAGGTAACACCTATGGCTACACCTTC. Translation gives CASSQGNTYGYTF.

This clonotype was picked up many times. The chain employs TRBV10-3 and TRBJ2-7, with 9 nucleotides matching TRBD1. The CDR3 is made up of 14 amino acids. Germline CDR1 ENHRY, CDR2 SYGVKD. The ends lost 5 bases at V and 3 bases at J; junction bases unmatched: 5. Written as DNA, the CDR3 is TGTGCCATCAGTACCAGACAGGGGGACTACGAGCAGTACTTC. Translation gives CAISTRQGDYEQYF.

The J gene is TRBJ2-3, the V gene TRBV6-2 or TRBV6-3; no clear D gene. V was shortened by 5 bases and J by 5 bases, with 5 bases between the two germline ends. Germline loops: CDR1 MNHEY, CDR2 SVGEGT. This CDR3 has 11 residues. CDR3 loop: CASSQQDTQYF. CDR3 nucleotide sequence: TGTGCCAGCAGTCAGCAAGATACGCAGTATTTT.

This clonotype has at least ten counts. The genes are TRBV7-9 and TRBJ2-3; a weak D match, TRBD1 (5 bases). This CDR3 has 15 amino acids. The V gene's germline CDR1 is SEHNR and CDR2 FQNEAQ (reference sequence). V was clipped by 6 bases and J by 0 bases, with 13 bases between them. The CDR3 DNA sequence: TGTGCCAGCAGTCTCCGACAGTCTAGCACAGATACGCAGTATTTT. Translation gives CASSLRQSSTDTQYF. Based on the CDR3 plus reference TRBV7-9 and TRBJ2-3, the full variable domain is DTGVSQNPRHKITKRGQNVTFRCDPISEHNRLYWYRQTLGQGPEFLTYFQNEAQLEKSRLLSDRFSAERPKGSFSTLEIQRTEQGDSAMYLCASSLRQSSTDTQYFGPGTRLTVL.

This clonotype has a handful of counts. The V gene is TRBV7-2, the J gene TRBJ2-7; D perhaps matches TRBD2 (6 bases). CDR1 SGHTA and CDR2 FQGNSA come from the germline V gene. The CDR3 length is 14 residues. The germline V and J ends were trimmed by 3 bases and 4 bases, with 13 bases remaining between them. The CDR3 spells CASSLGLLEYEQYF. The CDR3 DNA reads as TGTGCCAGCAGCTTGGGACTCCTCGAGTACGAGCAGTACTTC.

This clonotype has a count of ten or more. This sequence joins TRBV20-1 and TRBJ2-3, with D unresolved. Germline values: CDR1 DFQATT, CDR2 SNEGSKA (reference sequence). V lost 1 base, J lost 8 bases, and 7 bases lay in between. This CDR3 has 11 amino acids. The CDR3 loop reads CSARAPGTQYF. In DNA form, the CDR3 reads TGCAGTGCTAGAGCCCCTGGTACGCAGTATTTT.

This clonotype showed up many times. An end of the junction differs from the germline gene, which may be a read error. This chain connects TRBV20-1 to TRBJ1-6; the D is unclear. CDR1 and CDR2 (germline): DFQATT, SNEGSKA (reference sequence). This CDR3 comprises 14 residues. CDR3 amino acids: CSARVVKEGSPLHF. Written as DNA, the CDR3 is TGCAGTGCCAGAGTGGTAAAGGAAGGTTCACCCCTCCACTTT.

This clonotype was counted many times. The chain has TRBV5-1 and TRBJ2-3; TRBD1 agrees at 7 bases. Germline CDR1 is SGHRS and CDR2 is YFSETQ. This CDR3 is built from 14 residues. V shed 5 bases, J shed 3 bases, and the junction held 6 bases outside the gene matches. CDR3 in amino acids: CASSYRGSTDTQYF. In DNA form, the CDR3 reads TGCGCCAGCAGTTACAGGGGTTCGACAGATACGCAGTATTTT.

This clonotype was observed at least ten times. V gene TRBV7-2 combines with J gene TRBJ1-2, with D perhaps matching TRBD1 (6 bases). Trimming removed 1 base at V and 6 bases at J, with 12 bases between. This CDR3 contains 14 residues. In germline, CDR1 is SGHTA, CDR2 FQGNSA. The CDR3 sequence is CASSLVGGVHGYTF. The CDR3 DNA sequence: TGTGCCAGCAGCTTAGTTGGGGGCGTCCATGGCTACACCTTC.

This clonotype has at least ten counts. This chain uses TRBV7-6 with TRBJ2-5; D not certain. The CDR3 covers 16 residues. Trimming left V 5 bases short and J 0 bases short, with 16 bases between. Germline assignment: CDR1 SGHVS and CDR2 FNYEAQ. In nucleotides, the CDR3 is TGTGCCAGCAGCCCCATCGACGGAACATACCAAGAGACCCAGTACTTC. Translation: CASSPIDGTYQETQYF.

This clonotype was counted between two and nine times. J is TRBJ2-1 and V is TRBV20-1; the match to TRBD2 covers 9 bases. There are 14 residues in the CDR3. Looked up from germline, CDR1 is DFQATT and CDR2 is SNEGSKA (reference sequence). The V gene end was trimmed by 7 bases and the J gene end by 0 bases; junction bases not matched to a gene: 4. The CDR3 DNA follows: TGCAGTGGGAGCGGGGGGAGCTCCTACAATGAGCAGTTCTTC. This encodes CSGSGGSSYNEQFF.

This clonotype was picked up many times. CDR3 sequence: CASSDTLLDRKKLFF. The DNA of the CDR3 is TGTGCCAGCAGTGATACCTTATTGGACAGGAAAAAACTGTTTTTT. The chain couples TRBV12-3 or TRBV12-4 to TRBJ1-4, with 7 bases aligning to TRBD1. The J segment lost 9 bases and the V segment lost 5 bases, leaving 12 bases of the junction unmatched. This CDR3 spans 15 amino acids.

This rearrangement joins TRBV6-6 to TRBJ1-4; D ambiguous. V was clipped by 3 bases and J by 0 bases, with 8 bases between them. Per germline, CDR1 MNHNY and CDR2 SVGAGI (reference sequence). This CDR3 comprises 15 residues. CDR3 loop: CASSYGPSTNEKLFF. The DNA for the CDR3 is TGTGCCAGCAGTTATGGCCCTTCAACTAATGAAAAACTGTTTTTT.

This clonotype has just a few counts. This chain joins TRBV30 and TRBJ2-7; TRBD1 or TRBD2 may be the D gene (5 bases each). The CDR3 is 12 amino acids. The germline V and J ends were trimmed by 0 bases and 6 bases, with 9 bases remaining between them. Looked up from germline, CDR1 is GTSNPN and CDR2 is SVGIG (reference sequence). CDR3 in DNA: TGTGCCTGGAGTGTATGGGGGTCCGAGCAGTACTTC. This encodes CAWSVWGSEQYF. The variable domain in full, completed from reference TRBV30 and TRBJ2-7, reads SQTIHQWPATLVQPVGSPLSLECTVEGTSNPNLYWYRQAAGRGLQLLFYSVGIGQISSEVPQNLSASRPQDRQFILSSKKLLLSDSGFYLCAWSVWGSEQYFGPGTRLTVT.

This clonotype was observed at least ten times. The genes are TRBV7-2 and TRBJ2-3; the D gene is possibly TRBD2 (6 bases). Trimming cost V 5 bases and J 4 bases, with 16 bases left between them. Germline values: CDR1 SGHTA, CDR2 FQGNSA. The CDR3 totals 15 residues. The chain's CDR3 is CASSISNPGADTQYF. The CDR3 DNA sequence: TGTGCCAGCAGCATTTCCAATCCGGGGGCAGATACGCAGTATTTT.

This clonotype showed up many times. The rearrangement joins TRBV20-1 to TRBJ1-2; tentatively, D is TRBD1 (6 bases). The CDR3 covers 15 residues. The ends were cut back, 2 bases at V and 4 bases at J, with 17 bases in the middle. Germline loops: CDR1 DFQATT, CDR2 SNEGSKA (reference sequence). CDR3 region: CSARKGQPLGYGYTF. The CDR3 DNA follows: TGCAGTGCTAGAAAGGGACAACCCCTAGGCTATGGCTACACCTTC.

Only a few counts were recorded for this clonotype. The genes are TRBV19 and TRBJ1-1, with D hard to call. This CDR3 has 12 residues. CDR1 LNHDA and CDR2 SQIVND come from the germline V gene (reference sequence). With 2 bases removed from V and 6 bases from J, the gap between germline ends came to 7 bases. The CDR3 region has the DNA TGTGCCAGTAGTATAAAGATCTCTGAAGCTTTCTTT. Translated: CASSIKISEAFF.

In this sample, this clonotype turned up a few times. The rearrangement joins TRBV6-5 to TRBJ2-3; 9 nucleotides align to TRBD2. After removal of 5 bases from V and 0 bases from J, the junction contained 9 bases not matched to a gene. Germline CDR1 reads MNHEY; CDR2 reads SVGAGI. The CDR3 has 17 residues. CDR3 nucleotides: TGTGCCAGCAGTAACAGGCGCGGGGGGGCTAGCACAGATACGCAGTATTTT. This gives the protein CASSNRRGGASTDTQYF.

The CDR3 bases are TGCAGCGTTGATAAGGGCCAGAAAGGGGACTATGGCTACACCTTC. Translating gives CSVDKGQKGDYGYTF. The chain employs TRBV29-1 and TRBJ1-2; possibly TRBD1 for D (5 bases). CDR3 size: 15 residues. Looked up from germline, CDR1 is SQVTM and CDR2 is ANQGSEA. Trimming shortened V by 3 bases and J by 3 bases, and 17 bases separated the two germline ends.

V gene TRBV6-5 combines with J gene TRBJ1-1; D is ambiguous. This CDR3 comprises 14 residues. In germline, CDR1 is MNHEY, CDR2 SVGAGI. V gave up 3 bases and J gave up 1 base, with 9 bases separating them. The CDR3 region has the DNA TGTGCCAGCAGTTATCAGGAATCGAACACTGAAGCTTTCTTT. It yields the protein CASSYQESNTEAFF.

The sample holds many counts of this clonotype. CDR3 in DNA: TGTGCCAGCAGCTCCCGACAGGGGGCGAACATTCAGTACTTC. This encodes CASSSRQGANIQYF. The rearrangement uses TRBV7-3 and TRBJ2-4; the match to TRBD1 covers 10 bases. The CDR3 is made up of 14 amino acids. The germline CDR1 and CDR2 sequences are SGHTA and FQGTGA. J lost 7 bases, V lost 4 bases, and 4 bases had no gene match.

This clonotype was counted only a few times. V is TRBV5-1 and J is TRBJ1-1; D is unresolved. Trimming removed 0 bases at V and 1 base at J, with 10 bases between. Germline-derived CDR1 and CDR2 are SGHRS and YFSETQ. The CDR3 loop spans 15 amino acids. The CDR3 DNA reads as TGCGCCAGCAGCTTGGAGGACCCATCGAACACTGAAGCTTTCTTT. It translates to CASSLEDPSNTEAFF.

This clonotype occurred many times. The chain couples TRBV7-9 to TRBJ2-3; 8 bases align to TRBD1. Germline V lookup: CDR1 SEHNR, CDR2 FQNEAQ (reference sequence). V gave up 5 bases and J gave up 2 bases; unmatched junction bases: 9. The CDR3 covers 16 residues. CDR3 protein: CASSTSDRGFTDTQYF. In DNA form, the CDR3 reads TGTGCCAGCAGCACATCCGACAGGGGCTTCACAGATACGCAGTATTTT. The entire variable domain, with the rest obtained from reference TRBV7-9 and TRBJ2-3, is as follows: DTGVSQNPRHKITKRGQNVTFRCDPISEHNRLYWYRQTLGQGPEFLTYFQNEAQLEKSRLLSDRFSAERPKGSFSTLEIQRTEQGDSAMYLCASSTSDRGFTDTQYFGPGTRLTVL.

Turning to this clonotype: A much larger clonotype is one base distant, so this may be a read error. J is TRBJ2-1 and V is TRBV25-1; D might be TRBD1 (5 bases). The CDR3 extends over 15 amino acids. V was pared by 2 bases and J by 9 bases, with 17 bases between. The germline V gene has CDR1 MGHDK and CDR2 SYGVNS. The CDR3 region is CASSERGRPKAEQFF. CDR3 coding DNA: TGTGCCAGCAGTGAAAGGGGCCGACCCAAAGCTGAGCAGTTCTTC.

This clonotype was recorded at least ten times. The rearrangement joins TRBV27 to TRBJ2-7; 8 bases map to TRBD1. J lost 5 bases, V lost 5 bases, and 8 bases had no gene match. The CDR3 totals 14 residues. Germline CDR1 is MNHEY and CDR2 is SMNVEV (reference sequence). Here the CDR3 reads CASSPGQGIDEQYF. In nucleotides, the CDR3 is TGTGCCAGCAGTCCTGGACAGGGTATAGACGAGCAGTACTTC.

There are many counts of this clonotype. The chain employs TRBV6-5 and TRBJ2-5; D unresolved. Germline V gene sequence: CDR1 MNHEY, CDR2 SVGAGI. This CDR3 contains 14 residues. Trimming took 0 bases from V and 4 from J, leaving 9 bases between them. DNA of the CDR3: TGTGCCAGCAGTTACTCTGGGCCCATAGAGACCCAGTACTTC. It codes for CASSYSGPIETQYF.